This T cell receptor beta chain was captured by sequencing in a study of blood T cell repertoires in COVID-19. Method: immunoSEQ multiplex PCR; TCRdb's copy keeps in-frame clones and lacks some. The table lists 350,000 to 400,000 clones, over 75% of them singletons. The CDR3 contains 13 residues. V was shortened by 0 bases and J by 5 bases, with 4 bases between the two germline ends. The germline V gene has CDR1 SEHNR and CDR2 FQNEAQ (reference sequence). The genes are TRBV7-9 and TRBJ2-2; D gene ambiguous. Specimen: PBMCs or T cells enriched from blood (not recorded which). The TCR was taken from a woman in her twenties or thirties with acute COVID-19. CDR3 loop: CASSLAQTGELFF. Here the CDR3 DNA reads TGTGCCAGCAGCTTAGCGCAGACCGGGGAGCTGTTTTTT.